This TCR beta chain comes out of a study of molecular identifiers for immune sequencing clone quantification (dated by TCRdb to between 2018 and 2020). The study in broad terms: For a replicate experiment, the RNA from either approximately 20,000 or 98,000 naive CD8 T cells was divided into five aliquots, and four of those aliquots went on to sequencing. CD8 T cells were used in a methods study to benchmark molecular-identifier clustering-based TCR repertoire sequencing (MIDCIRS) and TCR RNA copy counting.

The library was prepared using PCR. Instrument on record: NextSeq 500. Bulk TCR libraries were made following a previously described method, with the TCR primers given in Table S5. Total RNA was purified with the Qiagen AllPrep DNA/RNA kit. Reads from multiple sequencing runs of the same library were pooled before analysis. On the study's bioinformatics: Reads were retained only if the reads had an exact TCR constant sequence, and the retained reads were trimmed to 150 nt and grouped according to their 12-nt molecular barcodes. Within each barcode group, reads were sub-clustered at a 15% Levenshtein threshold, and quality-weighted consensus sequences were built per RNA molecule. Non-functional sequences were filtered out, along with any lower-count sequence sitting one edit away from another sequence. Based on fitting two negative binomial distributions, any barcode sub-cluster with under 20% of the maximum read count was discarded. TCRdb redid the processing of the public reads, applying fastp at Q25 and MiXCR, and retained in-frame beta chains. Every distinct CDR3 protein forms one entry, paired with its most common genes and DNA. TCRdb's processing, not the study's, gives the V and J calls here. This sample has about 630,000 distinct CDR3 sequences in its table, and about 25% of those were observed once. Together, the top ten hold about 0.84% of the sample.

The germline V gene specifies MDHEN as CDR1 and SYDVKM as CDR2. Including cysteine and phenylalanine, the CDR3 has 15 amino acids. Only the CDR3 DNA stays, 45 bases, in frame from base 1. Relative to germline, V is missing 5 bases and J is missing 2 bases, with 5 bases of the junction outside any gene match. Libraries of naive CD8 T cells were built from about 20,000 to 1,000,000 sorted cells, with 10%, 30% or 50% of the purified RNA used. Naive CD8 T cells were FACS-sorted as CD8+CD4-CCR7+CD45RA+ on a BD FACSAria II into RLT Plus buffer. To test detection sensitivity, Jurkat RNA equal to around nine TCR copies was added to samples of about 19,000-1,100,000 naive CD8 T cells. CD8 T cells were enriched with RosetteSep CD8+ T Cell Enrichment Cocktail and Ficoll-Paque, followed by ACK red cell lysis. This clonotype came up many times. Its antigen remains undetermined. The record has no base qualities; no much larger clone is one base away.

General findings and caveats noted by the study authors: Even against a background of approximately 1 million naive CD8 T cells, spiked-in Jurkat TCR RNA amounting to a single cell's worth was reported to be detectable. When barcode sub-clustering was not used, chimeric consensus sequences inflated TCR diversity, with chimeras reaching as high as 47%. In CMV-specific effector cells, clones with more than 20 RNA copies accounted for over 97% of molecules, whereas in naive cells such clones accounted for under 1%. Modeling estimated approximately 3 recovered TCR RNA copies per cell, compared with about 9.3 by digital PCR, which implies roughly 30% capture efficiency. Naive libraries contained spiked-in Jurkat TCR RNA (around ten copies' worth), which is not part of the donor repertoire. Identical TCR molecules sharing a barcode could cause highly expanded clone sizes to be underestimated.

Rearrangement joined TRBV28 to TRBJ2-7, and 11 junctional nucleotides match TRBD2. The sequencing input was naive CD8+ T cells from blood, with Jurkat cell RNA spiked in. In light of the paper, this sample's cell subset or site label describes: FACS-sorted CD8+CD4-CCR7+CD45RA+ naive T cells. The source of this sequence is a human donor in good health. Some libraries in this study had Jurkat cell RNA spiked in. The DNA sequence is TGTGCCAGCAGTCCTGGGACTAGCGGAACCTACGAGCAGTACTTC. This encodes CASSPGTSGTYEQYF.